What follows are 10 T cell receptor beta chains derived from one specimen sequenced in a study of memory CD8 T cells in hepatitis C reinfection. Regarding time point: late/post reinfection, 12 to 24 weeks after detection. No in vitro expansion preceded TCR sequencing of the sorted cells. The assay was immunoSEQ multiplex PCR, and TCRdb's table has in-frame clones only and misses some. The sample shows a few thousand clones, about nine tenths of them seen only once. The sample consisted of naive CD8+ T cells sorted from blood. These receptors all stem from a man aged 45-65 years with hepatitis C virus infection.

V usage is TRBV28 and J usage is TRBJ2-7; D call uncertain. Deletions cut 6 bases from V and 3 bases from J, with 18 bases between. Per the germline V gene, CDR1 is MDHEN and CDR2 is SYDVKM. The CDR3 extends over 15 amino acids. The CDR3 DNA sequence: TGTGCCAGCAGCCGTATTACCCGGGTTTTCTACGAGCAGTACTTC. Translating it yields CASSRITRVFYEQYF. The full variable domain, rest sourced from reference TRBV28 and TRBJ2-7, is DVKVTQSSRYLVKRTGEKVFLECVQDMDHENMFWYRQDPGLGLRLIYFSYDVKMKEKGDIPEGYSVSREKKERFSLILESASTNQTSMYLCASSRITRVFYEQYFGPGTRLTVT.

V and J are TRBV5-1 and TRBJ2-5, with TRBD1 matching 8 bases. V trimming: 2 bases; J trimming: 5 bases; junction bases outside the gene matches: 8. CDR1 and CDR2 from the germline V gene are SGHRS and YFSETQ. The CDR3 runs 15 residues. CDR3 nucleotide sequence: TGCGCCAGCAGCTTTTGGGACAGGTCGGAGGAGACCCAGTACTTC. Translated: CASSFWDRSEETQYF.

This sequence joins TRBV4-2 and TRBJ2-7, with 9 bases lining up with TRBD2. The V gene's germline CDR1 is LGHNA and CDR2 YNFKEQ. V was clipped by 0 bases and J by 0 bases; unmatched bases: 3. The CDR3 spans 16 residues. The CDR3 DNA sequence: TGTGCCAGCAGCCAAGAGCTTAGCGGGAGCTCCTACGAGCAGTACTTC. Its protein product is CASSQELSGSSYEQYF.

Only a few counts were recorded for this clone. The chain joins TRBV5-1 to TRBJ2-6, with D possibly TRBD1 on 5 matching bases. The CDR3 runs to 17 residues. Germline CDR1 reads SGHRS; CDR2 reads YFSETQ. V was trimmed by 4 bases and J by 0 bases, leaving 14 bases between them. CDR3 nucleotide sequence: TGCGCCAGCAGCCCGGACAAAACAAACTCTGGGGCCAACGTCCTGACTTTC. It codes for CASSPDKTNSGANVLTF.

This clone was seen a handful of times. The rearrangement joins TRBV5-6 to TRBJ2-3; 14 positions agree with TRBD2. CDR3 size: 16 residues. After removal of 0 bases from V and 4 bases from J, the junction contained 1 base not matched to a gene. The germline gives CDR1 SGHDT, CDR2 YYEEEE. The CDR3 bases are TGTGCCAGCAGCTTGGAGGGACTAGCGGGAGCAGATACGCAGTATTTT. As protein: CASSLEGLAGADTQYF.

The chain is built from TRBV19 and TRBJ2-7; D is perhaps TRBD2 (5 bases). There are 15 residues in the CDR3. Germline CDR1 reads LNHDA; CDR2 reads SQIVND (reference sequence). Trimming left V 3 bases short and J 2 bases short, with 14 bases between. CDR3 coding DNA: TGTGCCAGTAGTATGGATCGAGGGATCCCCTACGAGCAGTACTTC. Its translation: CASSMDRGIPYEQYF.

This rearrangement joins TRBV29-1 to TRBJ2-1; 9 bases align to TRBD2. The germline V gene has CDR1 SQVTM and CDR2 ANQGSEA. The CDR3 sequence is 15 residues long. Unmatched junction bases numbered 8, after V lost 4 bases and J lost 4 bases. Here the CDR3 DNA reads TGCAGCGTTGGGCTTACTAGCGGGCTATACAATGAGCAGTTCTTC. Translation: CSVGLTSGLYNEQFF.

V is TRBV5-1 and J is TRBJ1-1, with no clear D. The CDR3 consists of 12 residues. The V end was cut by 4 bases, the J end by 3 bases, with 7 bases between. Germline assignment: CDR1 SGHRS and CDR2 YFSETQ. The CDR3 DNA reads TGCGCCAGCAGCCTCGGGTACACTGAAGCTTTCTTT. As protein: CASSLGYTEAFF.

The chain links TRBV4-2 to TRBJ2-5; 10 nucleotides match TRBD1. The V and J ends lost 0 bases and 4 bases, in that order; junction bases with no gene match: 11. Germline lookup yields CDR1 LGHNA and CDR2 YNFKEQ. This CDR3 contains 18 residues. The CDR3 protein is CASSQDLVRTGGGETQYF. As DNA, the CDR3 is TGTGCCAGCAGCCAAGATTTGGTTCGGACAGGGGGTGGAGAGACCCAGTACTTC.

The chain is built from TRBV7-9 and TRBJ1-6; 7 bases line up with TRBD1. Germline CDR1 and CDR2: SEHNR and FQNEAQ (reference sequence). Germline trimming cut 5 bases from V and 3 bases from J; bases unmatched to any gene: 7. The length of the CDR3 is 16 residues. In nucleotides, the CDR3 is TGTGCCAGCAGCGCTACGACAGGGATCTATAATTCACCCCTCCACTTT. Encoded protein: CASSATTGIYNSPLHF.